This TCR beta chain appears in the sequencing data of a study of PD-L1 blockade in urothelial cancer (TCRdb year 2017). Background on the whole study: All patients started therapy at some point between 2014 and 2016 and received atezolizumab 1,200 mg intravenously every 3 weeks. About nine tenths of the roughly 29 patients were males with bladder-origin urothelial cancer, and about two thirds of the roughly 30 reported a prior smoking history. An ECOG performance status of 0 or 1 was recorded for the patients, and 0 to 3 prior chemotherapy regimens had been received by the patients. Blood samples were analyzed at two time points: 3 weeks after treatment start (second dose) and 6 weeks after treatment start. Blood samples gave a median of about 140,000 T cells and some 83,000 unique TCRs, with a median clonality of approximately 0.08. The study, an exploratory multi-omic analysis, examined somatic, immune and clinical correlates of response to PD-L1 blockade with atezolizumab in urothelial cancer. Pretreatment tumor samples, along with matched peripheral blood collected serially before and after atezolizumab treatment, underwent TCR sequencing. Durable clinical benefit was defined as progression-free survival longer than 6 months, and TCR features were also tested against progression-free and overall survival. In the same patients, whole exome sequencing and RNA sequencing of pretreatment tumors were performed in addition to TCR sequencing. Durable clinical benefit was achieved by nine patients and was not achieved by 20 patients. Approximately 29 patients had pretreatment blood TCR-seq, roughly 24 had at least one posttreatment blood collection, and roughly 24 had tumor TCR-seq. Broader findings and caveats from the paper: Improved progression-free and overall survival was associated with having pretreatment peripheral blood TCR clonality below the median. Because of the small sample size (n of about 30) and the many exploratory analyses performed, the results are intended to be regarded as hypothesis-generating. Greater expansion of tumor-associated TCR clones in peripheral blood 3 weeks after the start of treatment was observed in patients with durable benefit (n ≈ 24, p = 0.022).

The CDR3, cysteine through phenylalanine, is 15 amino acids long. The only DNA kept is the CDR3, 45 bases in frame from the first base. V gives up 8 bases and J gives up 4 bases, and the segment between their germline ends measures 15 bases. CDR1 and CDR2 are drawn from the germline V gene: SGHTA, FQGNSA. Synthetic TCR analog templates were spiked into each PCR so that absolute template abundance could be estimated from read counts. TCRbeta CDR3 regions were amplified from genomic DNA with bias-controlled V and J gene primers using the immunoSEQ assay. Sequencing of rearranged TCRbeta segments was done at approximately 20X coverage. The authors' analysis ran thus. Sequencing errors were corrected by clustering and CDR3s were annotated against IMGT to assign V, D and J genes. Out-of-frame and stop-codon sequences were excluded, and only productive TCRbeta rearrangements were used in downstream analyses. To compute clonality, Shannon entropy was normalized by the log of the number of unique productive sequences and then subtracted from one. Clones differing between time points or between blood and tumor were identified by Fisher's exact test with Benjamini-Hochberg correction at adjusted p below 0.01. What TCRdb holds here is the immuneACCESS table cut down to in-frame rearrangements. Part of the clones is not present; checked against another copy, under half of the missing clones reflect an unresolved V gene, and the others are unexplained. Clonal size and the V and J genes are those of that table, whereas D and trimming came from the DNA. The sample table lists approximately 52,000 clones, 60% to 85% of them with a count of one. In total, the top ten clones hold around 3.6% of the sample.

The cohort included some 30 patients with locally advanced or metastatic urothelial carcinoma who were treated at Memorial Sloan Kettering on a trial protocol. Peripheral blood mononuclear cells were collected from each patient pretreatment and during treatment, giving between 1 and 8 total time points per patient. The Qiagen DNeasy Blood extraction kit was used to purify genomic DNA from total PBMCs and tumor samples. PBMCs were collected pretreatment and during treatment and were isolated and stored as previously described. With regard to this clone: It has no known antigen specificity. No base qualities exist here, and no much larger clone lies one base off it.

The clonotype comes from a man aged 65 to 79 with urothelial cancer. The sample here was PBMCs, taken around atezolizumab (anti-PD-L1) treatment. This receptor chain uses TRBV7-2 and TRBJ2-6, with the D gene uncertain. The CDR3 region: CASLETFTGANVLTF. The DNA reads TGTGCCAGCCTCGAGACATTCACCGGGGCCAACGTCCTGACTTTC.